Following are 2 T cell receptor beta chains from one sample sequenced in a study of T cells after yellow fever vaccination (dated by TCRdb to the late 2010s). The library was made by 5' RACE. Sequencing was performed on an Illumina HiSeq 2500. TCRdb itself trimmed the public reads at Q25 with fastp, ran MiXCR and retained productive beta chains. Duplicate CDR3 protein sequences are folded into a single record with the most common DNA and genes. For this sample there are over 110,000 distinct CDR3 sequences; approximately 7.7% appear just once. Roughly 0.73% of the sample is held by the ten biggest clonotypes. The treatment or condition label corresponds to: live attenuated yellow fever vaccine strain. The sequencing here drew on CD4+ T cells sorted from PBMCs, taken 5 days after the yellow fever booster vaccination. These receptors came from a man aged 25-45 years who received the YFV17D yellow fever vaccine.

In its sample, this clonotype was seen many times. This rearrangement joins TRBV29-1 to TRBJ2-1, with 8 positions matching TRBD2. Looked up from germline, CDR1 is SQVTM and CDR2 is ANQGSEA. V lost 7 bases to trimming and J lost 9 bases; unmatched junction nucleotides: 14. This CDR3 comprises 14 residues. The CDR3 protein is CSALTSGTNGEQFF. In DNA form, the CDR3 reads TGCAGCGCCCTCACTAGCGGAACCAACGGTGAGCAGTTCTTC.

This clonotype was seen repeatedly, ten times or more. The V and J genes are TRBV27 and TRBJ1-4, with TRBD1 identical over 9 bases. CDR3 length equals 15 residues. The germline V gene has CDR1 MNHEY and CDR2 SMNVEV (reference sequence). The trim removed 6 bases at V and 7 bases at J, leaving 9 bases unmatched. The CDR3 loop reads CASRPLGTGSEKLFF. The CDR3 region has the DNA TGTGCCAGCAGGCCGTTGGGGACAGGGAGTGAAAAACTGTTTTTT. The whole variable domain, remainder taken from reference TRBV27 and TRBJ1-4, is EAQVTQNPRYLITVTGKKLTVTCSQNMNHEYMSWYRQDPGLGLRQIYYSMNVEVTDKGDVPEGYKVSRKEKRNFPLILESPSPNQTSLYFCASRPLGTGSEKLFFGSGTQLSVL.